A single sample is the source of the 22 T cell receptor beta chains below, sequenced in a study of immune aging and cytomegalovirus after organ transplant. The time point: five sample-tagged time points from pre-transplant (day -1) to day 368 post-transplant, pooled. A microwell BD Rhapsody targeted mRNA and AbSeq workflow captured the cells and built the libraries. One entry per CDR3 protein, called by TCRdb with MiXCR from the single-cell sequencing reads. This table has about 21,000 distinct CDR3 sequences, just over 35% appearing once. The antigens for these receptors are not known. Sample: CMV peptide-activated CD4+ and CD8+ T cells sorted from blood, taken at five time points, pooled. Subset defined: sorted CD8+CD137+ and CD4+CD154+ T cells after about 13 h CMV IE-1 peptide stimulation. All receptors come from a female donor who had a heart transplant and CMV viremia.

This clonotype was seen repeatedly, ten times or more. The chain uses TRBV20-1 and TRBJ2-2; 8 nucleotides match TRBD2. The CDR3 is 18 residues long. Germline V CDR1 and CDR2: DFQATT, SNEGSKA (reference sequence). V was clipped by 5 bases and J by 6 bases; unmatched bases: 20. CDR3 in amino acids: CSAPKNPGLVSSAGELFF. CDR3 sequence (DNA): TGCAGTGCTCCAAAAAACCCGGGACTAGTAAGCTCCGCCGGGGAGCTGTTTTTT.

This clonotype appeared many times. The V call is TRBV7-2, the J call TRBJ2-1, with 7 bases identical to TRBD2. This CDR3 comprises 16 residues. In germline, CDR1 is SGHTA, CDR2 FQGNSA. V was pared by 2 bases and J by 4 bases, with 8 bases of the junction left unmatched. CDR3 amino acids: CASSLQAGSTYNEQFF. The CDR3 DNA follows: TGTGCCAGCAGCTTACAAGCGGGATCCACGTACAATGAGCAGTTCTTC.

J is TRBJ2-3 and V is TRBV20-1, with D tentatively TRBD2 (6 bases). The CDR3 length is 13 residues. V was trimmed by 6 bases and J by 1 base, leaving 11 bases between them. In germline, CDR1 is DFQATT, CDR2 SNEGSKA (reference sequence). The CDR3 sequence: CSAPWRGTDTQYF. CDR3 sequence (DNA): TGCAGTGCCCCCTGGAGGGGCACAGATACGCAGTATTTT.

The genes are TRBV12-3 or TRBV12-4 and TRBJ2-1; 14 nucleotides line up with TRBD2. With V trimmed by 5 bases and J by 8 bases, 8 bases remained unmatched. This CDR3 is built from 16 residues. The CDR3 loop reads CASSPGTSGSSYEQFF. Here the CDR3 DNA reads TGTGCCAGCAGTCCGGGGACTAGCGGGAGCTCCTATGAGCAGTTCTTC.

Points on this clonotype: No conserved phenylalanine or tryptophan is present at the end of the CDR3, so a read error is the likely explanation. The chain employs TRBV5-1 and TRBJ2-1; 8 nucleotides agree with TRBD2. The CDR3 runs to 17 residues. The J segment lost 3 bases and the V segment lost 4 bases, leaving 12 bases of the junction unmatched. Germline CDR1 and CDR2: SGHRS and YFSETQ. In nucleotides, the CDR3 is TGCGCCAGCAGCCCCGGGGGGGCGGGAGTGGTCTACAATGAGCAGTTCTCC. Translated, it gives CASSPGGAGVVYNEQFS.

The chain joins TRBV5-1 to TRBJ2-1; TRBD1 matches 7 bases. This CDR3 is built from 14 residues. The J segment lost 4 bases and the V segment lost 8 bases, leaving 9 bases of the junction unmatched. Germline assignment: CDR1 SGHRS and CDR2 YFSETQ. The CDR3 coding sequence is TGCGCCAGTACCCCCGGGACAGCTTACAATGAGCAGTTCTTC. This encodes CASTPGTAYNEQFF.

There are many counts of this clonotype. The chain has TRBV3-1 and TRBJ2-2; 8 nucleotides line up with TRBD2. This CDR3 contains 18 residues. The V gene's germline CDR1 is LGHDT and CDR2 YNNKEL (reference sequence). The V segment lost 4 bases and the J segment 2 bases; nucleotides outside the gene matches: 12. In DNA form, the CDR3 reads TGTGCCAGCAGCCTTCCGGGTAGCGGGAAGAGTAACACCGGGGAGCTGTTTTTT. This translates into CASSLPGSGKSNTGELFF.

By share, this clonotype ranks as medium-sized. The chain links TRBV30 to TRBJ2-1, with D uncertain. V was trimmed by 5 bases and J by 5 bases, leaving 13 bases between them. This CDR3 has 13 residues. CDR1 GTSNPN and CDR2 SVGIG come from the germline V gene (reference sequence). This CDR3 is CAWQYLNNNEQFF. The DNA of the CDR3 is TGTGCCTGGCAGTACCTTAACAACAATGAGCAGTTCTTC.

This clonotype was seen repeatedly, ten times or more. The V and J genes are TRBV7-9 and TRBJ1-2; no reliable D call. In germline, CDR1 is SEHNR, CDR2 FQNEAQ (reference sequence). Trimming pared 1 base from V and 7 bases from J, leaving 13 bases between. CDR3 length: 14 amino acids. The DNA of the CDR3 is TGTGCCAGCAGCTTAGAGACGGCCATCACTGGCTACACCTTC. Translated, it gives CASSLETAITGYTF.

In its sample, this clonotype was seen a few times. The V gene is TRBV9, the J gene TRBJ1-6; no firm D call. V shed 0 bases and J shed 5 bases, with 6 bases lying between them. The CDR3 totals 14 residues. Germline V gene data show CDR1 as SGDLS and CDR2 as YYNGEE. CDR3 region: CASSVGSDNSPLHF. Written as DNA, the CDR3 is TGTGCCAGCAGCGTAGGCAGTGATAATTCACCCCTCCACTTT.

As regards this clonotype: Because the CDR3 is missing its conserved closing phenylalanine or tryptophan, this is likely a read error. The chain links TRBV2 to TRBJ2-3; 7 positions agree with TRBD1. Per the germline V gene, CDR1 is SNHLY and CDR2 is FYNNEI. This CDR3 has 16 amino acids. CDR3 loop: CAGSDREVPATDTQYL. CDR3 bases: TGTGCTGGCAGTGACAGGGAAGTTCCGGCCACAGATACGCAGTATCTT.

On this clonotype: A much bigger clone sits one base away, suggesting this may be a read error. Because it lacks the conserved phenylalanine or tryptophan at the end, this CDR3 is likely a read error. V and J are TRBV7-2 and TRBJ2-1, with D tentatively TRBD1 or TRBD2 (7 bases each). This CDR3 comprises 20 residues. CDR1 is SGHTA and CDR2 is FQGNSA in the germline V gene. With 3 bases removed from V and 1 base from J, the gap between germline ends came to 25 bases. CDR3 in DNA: TGTGCCAGCAGCTTCGGGGGCCTTCTTAGACAGGGAGGGTCCTACAATGAGCAGTTCGTC. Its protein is CASSFGGLLRQGGSYNEQFV.

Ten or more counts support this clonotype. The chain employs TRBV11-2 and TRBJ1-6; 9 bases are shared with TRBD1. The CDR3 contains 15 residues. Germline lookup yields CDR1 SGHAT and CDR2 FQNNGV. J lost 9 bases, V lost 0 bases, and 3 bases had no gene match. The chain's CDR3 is CASSLETGGVSPLHF. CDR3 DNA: TGTGCCAGCAGCTTAGAAACAGGGGGCGTTTCACCCCTCCACTTT.

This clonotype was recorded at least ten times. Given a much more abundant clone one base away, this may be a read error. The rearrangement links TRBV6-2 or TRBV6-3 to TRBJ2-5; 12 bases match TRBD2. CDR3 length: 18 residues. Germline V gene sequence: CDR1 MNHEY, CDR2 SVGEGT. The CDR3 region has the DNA TGTGACAGCAGTTACTACCCGCCTAGCGGGAGGGTGGAAGAGACCCAGTACTTC. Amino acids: CDSSYYPPSGRVEETQYF.

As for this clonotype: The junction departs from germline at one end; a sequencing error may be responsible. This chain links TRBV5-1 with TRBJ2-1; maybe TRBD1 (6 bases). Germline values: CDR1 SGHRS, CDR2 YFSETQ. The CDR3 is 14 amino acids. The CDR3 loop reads CASGLGTGCNEQFF. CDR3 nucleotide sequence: TGCGCCAGCGGCTTGGGTACAGGGTGCAATGAGCAGTTCTTC.

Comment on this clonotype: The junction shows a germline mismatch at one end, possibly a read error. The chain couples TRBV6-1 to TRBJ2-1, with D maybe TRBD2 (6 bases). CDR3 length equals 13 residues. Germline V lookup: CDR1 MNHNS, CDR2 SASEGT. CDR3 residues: CASSGQDYNEQFF. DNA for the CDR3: TGTGCCAGCAGTGGCCAGGACTACAATGAACAGTTCTTC.

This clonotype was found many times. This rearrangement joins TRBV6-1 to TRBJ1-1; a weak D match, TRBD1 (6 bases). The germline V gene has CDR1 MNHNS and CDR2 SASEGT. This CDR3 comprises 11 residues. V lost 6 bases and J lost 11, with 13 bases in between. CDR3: CASRLRGRAFF. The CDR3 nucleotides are TGTGCCAGCAGGCTGAGGGGGAGGGCTTTCTTT.

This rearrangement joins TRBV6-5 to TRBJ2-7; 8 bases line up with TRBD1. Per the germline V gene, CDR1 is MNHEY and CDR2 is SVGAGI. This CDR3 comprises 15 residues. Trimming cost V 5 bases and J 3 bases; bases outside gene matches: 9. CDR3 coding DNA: TGTGCCAGCAGTCGACGGCCGGGACAGGACTACGAGCAGTACTTC. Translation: CASSRRPGQDYEQYF.

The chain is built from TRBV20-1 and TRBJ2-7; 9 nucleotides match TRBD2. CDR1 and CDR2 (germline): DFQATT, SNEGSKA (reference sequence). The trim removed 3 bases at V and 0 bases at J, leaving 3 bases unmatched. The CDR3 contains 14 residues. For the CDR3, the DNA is TGCAGTGCTAGTCTAGCGGGGTCCTCCTACGAGCAGTACTTC. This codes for CSASLAGSSYEQYF.

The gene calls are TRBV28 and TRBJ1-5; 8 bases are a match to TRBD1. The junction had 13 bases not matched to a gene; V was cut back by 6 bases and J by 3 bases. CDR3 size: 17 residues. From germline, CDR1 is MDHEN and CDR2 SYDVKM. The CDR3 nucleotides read TGTGCCAGCAGCAGTTACAGGAGGACAGGGTCCAATCAGCCCCAGCATTTT. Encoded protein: CASSSYRRTGSNQPQHF.

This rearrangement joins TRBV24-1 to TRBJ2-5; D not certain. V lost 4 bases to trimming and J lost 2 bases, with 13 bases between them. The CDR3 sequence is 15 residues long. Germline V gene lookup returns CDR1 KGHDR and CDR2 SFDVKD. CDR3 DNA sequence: TGTGCCACCAGTGACGCGGCTCTGGTTCAAGAGACCCAGTACTTC. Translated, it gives CATSDAALVQETQYF.

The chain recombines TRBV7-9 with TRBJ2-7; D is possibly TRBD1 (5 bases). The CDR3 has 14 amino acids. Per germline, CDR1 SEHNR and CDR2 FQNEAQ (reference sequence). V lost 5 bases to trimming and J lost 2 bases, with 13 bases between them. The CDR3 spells CASSLQTETYEQYF. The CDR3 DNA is TGTGCCAGCAGCCTCCAGACAGAAACCTACGAGCAGTACTTC. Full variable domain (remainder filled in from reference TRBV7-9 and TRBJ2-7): DTGVSQNPRHKITKRGQNVTFRCDPISEHNRLYWYRQTLGQGPEFLTYFQNEAQLEKSRLLSDRFSAERPKGSFSTLEIQRTEQGDSAMYLCASSLQTETYEQYFGPGTRLTVT.